Listed here are 32 T cell receptor beta chains from one sample, sequenced in a study of siplizumab effects on memory and regulatory T cells. Clones were read by immunoSEQ multiplex PCR, and TCRdb kept only the in-frame ones, dropping some. The table lists some 120,000 clones, just over 90% of them singletons. The sequencing sample was made of non-Treg CD4+ T cells sorted from blood. These receptors were taken from a human donor in good health.

CDR3 in DNA: TGTGCCTGGAGTCATGGAGAAACAGCCGCTTTCTTT. Translated: CAWSHGETAAFF. This chain joins TRBV30 and TRBJ1-1, with D unclear. Trimming cost V 2 bases and J 11 bases, with 15 bases left between them. This CDR3 is 12 amino acids long. Germline V gene data show CDR1 as GTSNPN and CDR2 as SVGIG (reference sequence).

The chain carries TRBV6-4 and TRBJ2-1; D not resolved. Per the germline V gene, CDR1 is MRHNA and CDR2 is SNTAGT. CDR3 size: 12 residues. V was trimmed by 2 bases and J by 7 bases, leaving 6 bases between them. The chain's CDR3 is CASSDGLNEQFF. CDR3 nucleotide sequence: TGTGCCAGCAGTGACGGCCTGAATGAGCAGTTCTTC.

J is TRBJ1-2 and V is TRBV9, with TRBD1 matching over 7 bases. The CDR3 consists of 13 residues. V lost 3 bases to trimming and J lost 8 bases; unmatched junction nucleotides: 7. Germline V gene sequence: CDR1 SGDLS, CDR2 YYNGEE. The CDR3, as DNA: TGTGCCAGCAGCGATCGACAGGGTAGCGGCTACACCTTC. Protein product: CASSDRQGSGYTF. Complete variable domain (other parts from reference TRBV9 and TRBJ1-2): DSGVTQTPKHLITATGQRVTLRCSPRSGDLSVYWYQQSLDQGLQFLIQYYNGEERAKGNILERFSAQQFPDLHSELNLSSLELGDSALYFCASSDRQGSGYTFGSGTRLTVV.

This clone was recorded only once. This chain connects TRBV28 to TRBJ1-1; weak D call: TRBD1 (5 bases). The CDR3 has 14 residues. Trimming removed 7 bases at V and 0 bases at J, with 12 bases between. Germline CDR1 reads MDHEN; CDR2 reads SYDVKM. CDR3 region: CASTTGNLNTEAFF. DNA for the CDR3: TGTGCCAGCACCACAGGTAATCTGAACACTGAAGCTTTCTTT.

The chain is built from TRBV18 and TRBJ2-1; 10 bases align to TRBD2. Germline CDR1 is KGHSH and CDR2 is LQKENI. This CDR3 is 14 amino acids long. V was clipped by 1 base and J by 10 bases; unmatched bases: 4. CDR3 DNA: TGTGCCAGCTCACCACTAGCGGGGGGCCCCGAGCAGTTCTTC. It codes for CASSPLAGGPEQFF.

The rearrangement uses TRBV19 and TRBJ1-5, with D possibly TRBD1 on 5 matching bases. The V gene's germline CDR1 is LNHDA and CDR2 SQIVND (reference sequence). CDR3 length equals 12 residues. Trimming pared 6 bases from V and 8 bases from J, leaving 11 bases between. For the CDR3, the DNA is TGTGCCAGTAGGAGGGTAGGGGAGCCCCAGCATTTT. The encoded protein is CASRRVGEPQHF.

The genes are TRBV5-1 and TRBJ2-2; possibly TRBD2 for D (5 bases). Trimming removed 5 bases from V and 4 bases from J, with 12 bases in between. The CDR3 consists of 14 residues. Per germline, CDR1 SGHRS and CDR2 YFSETQ. CDR3 sequence (DNA): TGCGCCAGCAGTGAAGAGGGTACCACCGGGGAGCTGTTTTTT. Translated: CASSEEGTTGELFF.

This rearrangement joins TRBV4-1 to TRBJ2-3; D is uncertain. The germline CDR1 and CDR2 sequences are MGHRA and YSYEKL. CDR3 length: 14 residues. The V end lost 1 base, the J end lost 2 bases, and 7 bases lay between the germline ends. The CDR3 spells CASSQASTTDTQYF. The CDR3 DNA is TGCGCCAGCAGCCAAGCGTCGACCACAGATACGCAGTATTTT.

The chain recombines TRBV19 with TRBJ2-1, with D hard to call. The germline CDR1 and CDR2 sequences are LNHDA and SQIVND (reference sequence). V was cut by 7 bases and J by 0 bases, with 13 bases left in between. The CDR3 is 15 amino acids. CDR3 nucleotide sequence: TGTGCCAGTAAATCGGGCGCTCCCTCCTACAATGAGCAGTTCTTC. Translation: CASKSGAPSYNEQFF.

This clone appeared once. This sequence joins TRBV18 and TRBJ2-5; D is undetermined. Germline CDR1 and CDR2: KGHSH and LQKENI. The V end was cut by 3 bases, the J end by 4 bases, with 6 bases between. CDR3 length: 12 residues. The CDR3: CASSPTPETQYF. The CDR3 nucleotides are TGTGCCAGCTCACCGACCCCAGAGACCCAGTACTTC.

This clone was recorded only once. CDR3 amino acids: CASTTDRDQPQHF. CDR3 DNA sequence: TGTGCCAGCACAACGGACAGGGACCAGCCCCAGCATTTT. The V and J genes are TRBV2 and TRBJ1-5; TRBD1 matches at 8 bases. This CDR3 spans 13 amino acids. Germline loops: CDR1 SNHLY, CDR2 FYNNEI. J lost 7 bases, V lost 7 bases, and 6 bases had no gene match.

The rearrangement links TRBV15 to TRBJ2-3, with 11 bases identical to TRBD2. This CDR3 spans 17 amino acids. Per germline, CDR1 LNHNV and CDR2 YYDKDF (reference sequence). Trimming cost V 4 bases and J 1 base; bases outside gene matches: 7. CDR3 DNA sequence: TGTGCCACCAGCAAACTTAGCGGGGGGGGCGGCACAGATACGCAGTATTTT. It specifies CATSKLSGGGGTDTQYF.

The J gene is TRBJ1-4, the V gene TRBV6-6; the match to TRBD1 covers 12 bases. The CDR3 spans 14 residues. Per germline, CDR1 MNHNY and CDR2 SVGAGI (reference sequence). V gave up 6 bases and J gave up 8 bases; unmatched junction bases: 4. The chain's CDR3 is CASRGTGGEEKLFF. Here the CDR3 DNA reads TGTGCCAGCAGAGGGACAGGGGGCGAAGAAAAACTGTTTTTT.

The rearrangement uses TRBV2 and TRBJ1-1, with TRBD1 matching 7 bases. This CDR3 has 15 residues. V lost 5 bases to trimming and J lost 4 bases; unmatched junction nucleotides: 10. CDR1 is SNHLY, CDR2 FYNNEI, per germline. The CDR3, as DNA: TGTGCCAGCAGTTGGACACCTCACAGGGGCACTGAAGCTTTCTTT. Translated, it gives CASSWTPHRGTEAFF.

The genes are TRBV7-8 and TRBJ2-3, with 8 nucleotides matching TRBD1. From germline, CDR1 is SGHVS and CDR2 FQNEAQ. With V trimmed by 8 bases and J by 6 bases, 4 bases remained unmatched. The CDR3 is 12 residues long. CDR3: CASGGQGDTQYF. The CDR3 DNA reads as TGTGCCAGCGGTGGACAGGGTGATACGCAGTATTTT.

The chain couples TRBV5-1 to TRBJ1-1; D might be TRBD1 (5 bases). The ends were cut back, 4 bases at V and 6 bases at J, with 13 bases in the middle. CDR1 and CDR2 from the germline V gene are SGHRS and YFSETQ. The CDR3 is 13 residues long. The CDR3 region is CASSPGEGSEAFF. CDR3 coding DNA: TGCGCCAGCAGCCCGGGGGAGGGGTCTGAAGCTTTCTTT. Full variable domain (outside the CDR3, taken from reference TRBV5-1 and TRBJ1-1): KAGVTQTPRYLIKTRGQQVTLSCSPISGHRSVSWYQQTPGQGLQFLFEYFSETQRNKGNFPGRFSGRQFSNSRSEMNVSTLELGDSALYLCASSPGEGSEAFFGQGTRLTVV.

This clone was seen only a few times. V is TRBV30 and J is TRBJ1-1; unclear D gene. The CDR3 runs 13 residues. V was cut by 3 bases and J by 1 base, with 9 bases left in between. Germline V CDR1 and CDR2: GTSNPN, SVGIG (reference sequence). CDR3 in amino acids: CAWRLRRNTEAFF. The CDR3 DNA is TGTGCCTGGAGGTTGAGGCGGAACACTGAAGCTTTCTTT.

Here the CDR3 DNA reads TGTGCCAGCAGCGCAGCCATCTCTGGGGCCAACGTCCTGACTTTC. It codes for CASSAAISGANVLTF. This chain links TRBV7-6 with TRBJ2-6; the D is unclear. V was clipped by 5 bases and J by 0 bases, with 8 bases between them. The CDR3 loop spans 15 amino acids. The V gene's germline CDR1 is SGHVS and CDR2 FNYEAQ.

J is TRBJ1-2 and V is TRBV4-2, with 9 positions matching TRBD1. The CDR3 is 15 amino acids. Losses at the gene ends were 2 bases for V and 3 bases for J; bases not matched to a gene: 4. Germline assignment: CDR1 LGHNA and CDR2 YNFKEQ. In nucleotides, the CDR3 is TGTGCCAGCAGCCAATACCGGACAGGGGACTATGGCTACACCTTC. It translates to CASSQYRTGDYGYTF.

The gene calls are TRBV28 and TRBJ1-2; no firm D call. V gave up 1 base and J gave up 4 bases, with 13 bases separating them. The germline V gene encodes CDR1 MDHEN and CDR2 SYDVKM. The CDR3 spans 15 residues. Written as DNA, the CDR3 is TGTGCCAGCAGTTTATCTTATAGCAGGACCTATGGCTACACCTTC. This sequence encodes CASSLSYSRTYGYTF.

V usage is TRBV9 and J usage is TRBJ2-7, with D tentatively TRBD1 or TRBD2 (5 bases each). Trimming took 7 bases from V and 0 from J, leaving 11 bases between them. The CDR3 extends over 13 amino acids. CDR1 and CDR2 (germline): SGDLS, YYNGEE. CDR3 bases: TGTGCCAGCGGTGACGGGGCCTCCTACGAGCAGTACTTC. It yields the protein CASGDGASYEQYF.

J is TRBJ2-7 and V is TRBV7-9, with 8 bases aligning to TRBD1. V lost 3 bases and J lost 7; bases outside the gene matches: 5. This CDR3 region has 13 residues. CDR1 SEHNR and CDR2 FQNEAQ come from the germline V gene (reference sequence). As DNA, the CDR3 is TGTGCCAGCAGCTTGACAGGGGTGGAGGAGCAGTACTTC. As protein: CASSLTGVEEQYF.

The rearrangement uses TRBV11-2 and TRBJ1-2; unclear D gene. CDR3 length: 11 amino acids. Trimming removed 4 bases at V and 2 bases at J, with 2 bases between. Germline V gives CDR1 SGHAT, CDR2 FQNNGV. CDR3 amino acids: CASSSNYGYTF. The CDR3 DNA is TGTGCCAGCAGCTCAAACTATGGCTACACCTTC. The full variable domain, completed using reference TRBV11-2 and TRBJ1-2, is EAGVAQSPRYKIIEKRQSVAFWCNPISGHATLYWYQQILGQGPKLLIQFQNNGVVDDSQLPKDRFSAERLKGVDSTLKIQPAKLEDSAVYLCASSSNYGYTFGSGTRLTVV.

The chain is built from TRBV7-2 and TRBJ2-5; 11 nucleotides line up with TRBD2. This CDR3 has 15 amino acids. The V and J ends lost 5 bases and 2 bases, in that order; junction bases with no gene match: 4. Per the germline V gene, CDR1 is SGHTA and CDR2 is FQGNSA. CDR3 loop: CASSRTSGGQETQYF. CDR3 coding DNA: TGTGCCAGCAGCCGTACTAGCGGGGGACAAGAGACCCAGTACTTC.

The rearrangement uses TRBV5-4 and TRBJ2-1; the D call may be TRBD1 or TRBD2 (5 bases each). The germline CDR1 and CDR2 sequences are SGHNT and YYREEE (reference sequence). CDR3 length: 15 residues. V gave up 4 bases and J gave up 6 bases, with 17 bases separating them. CDR3 sequence: CASSRRVGVINEQFF. DNA of the CDR3: TGTGCCAGCAGCCGCAGGGTCGGGGTGATCAATGAGCAGTTCTTC.

The chain uses TRBV10-3 and TRBJ1-4; TRBD1 might be the D (5 bases). The CDR3 contains 13 residues. Germline assignment: CDR1 ENHRY and CDR2 SYGVKD. Trimming took off 6 bases at V and 6 bases at J, with 11 bases between the two ends. The CDR3 protein is CAIRGGTDEKLFF. CDR3 DNA: TGTGCCATCAGGGGGGGGACGGATGAAAAACTGTTTTTT.

V is TRBV30 and J is TRBJ1-1; tentative D call: TRBD1 (6 bases). The CDR3 length is 13 residues. Per germline, CDR1 GTSNPN and CDR2 SVGIG (reference sequence). V gave up 1 base and J gave up 3 bases, with 9 bases separating them. In nucleotides, the CDR3 is TGTGCCTGGAGTGGACAGGTCTACACTGAAGCTTTCTTT. Translation: CAWSGQVYTEAFF.

This chain uses TRBV30 with TRBJ1-2; D gene unclear. Trimming shortened V by 3 bases and J by 4 bases, and 6 bases separated the two germline ends. CDR3 length: 11 residues. The germline V gene has CDR1 GTSNPN and CDR2 SVGIG (reference sequence). The CDR3 DNA reads as TGTGCCTGGAGCCAGAGCTATGGCTACACCTTC. This sequence encodes CAWSQSYGYTF.

The J gene is TRBJ1-1, the V gene TRBV9; 10 nucleotides align to TRBD1. This CDR3 is 16 amino acids long. V shed 2 bases and J 6 bases; nucleotides not matched to a gene: 10. Germline V gives CDR1 SGDLS, CDR2 YYNGEE. This CDR3 reads CASSVRRTGGYAEAFF. DNA for the CDR3: TGTGCCAGCAGCGTCCGCCGGACAGGGGGTTACGCTGAAGCTTTCTTT.

The V call is TRBV7-9, the J call TRBJ1-1, with 9 bases aligning to TRBD1. This CDR3 is built from 16 residues. CDR1 is SEHNR and CDR2 is FQNEAQ in the germline V gene (reference sequence). V lost 1 base, J lost 1 base, and 4 bases stayed unmatched. The CDR3: CASSLDPGQGNTEAFF. CDR3 in DNA: TGTGCCAGCAGCTTAGATCCGGGACAGGGGAACACTGAAGCTTTCTTT. Together with reference TRBV7-9 and TRBJ1-1, the CDR3 gives the full variable domain: DTGVSQNPRHKITKRGQNVTFRCDPISEHNRLYWYRQTLGQGPEFLTYFQNEAQLEKSRLLSDRFSAERPKGSFSTLEIQRTEQGDSAMYLCASSLDPGQGNTEAFFGQGTRLTVV.

The J gene is TRBJ1-2, the V gene TRBV7-9; the match to TRBD1 covers 7 bases. The CDR3 loop spans 15 amino acids. The V segment lost 5 bases and the J segment 7 bases; nucleotides outside the gene matches: 13. The germline V gene has CDR1 SEHNR and CDR2 FQNEAQ (reference sequence). The CDR3 spells CASSPIDREGVGYTF. Here the CDR3 DNA reads TGTGCCAGCAGCCCAATCGACAGGGAGGGCGTTGGCTACACCTTC.

This clone appeared a single time. The chain uses TRBV6-5 and TRBJ1-2; 7 bases are shared with TRBD1. The CDR3 is made up of 15 amino acids. V was clipped by 2 bases and J by 5 bases; unmatched bases: 8. CDR1 and CDR2 from the germline V gene are MNHEY and SVGAGI. In nucleotides, the CDR3 is TGTGCCAGCAGTTACGAGGGGGCACCTTTTTATGGCTACACCTTC. It translates to CASSYEGAPFYGYTF.